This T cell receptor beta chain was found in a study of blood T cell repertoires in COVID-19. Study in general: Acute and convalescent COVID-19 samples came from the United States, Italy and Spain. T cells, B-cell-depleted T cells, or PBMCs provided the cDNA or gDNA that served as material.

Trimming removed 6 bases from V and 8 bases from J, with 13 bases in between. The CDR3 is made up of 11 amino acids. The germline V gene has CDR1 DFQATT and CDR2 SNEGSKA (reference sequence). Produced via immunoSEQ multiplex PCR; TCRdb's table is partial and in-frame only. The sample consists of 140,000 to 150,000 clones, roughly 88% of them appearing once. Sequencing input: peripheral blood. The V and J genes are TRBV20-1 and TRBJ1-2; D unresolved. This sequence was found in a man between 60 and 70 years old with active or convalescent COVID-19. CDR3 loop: CSAPPLGGYTF. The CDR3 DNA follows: TGCAGTGCCCCCCCCCTAGGCGGCTACACCTTC.